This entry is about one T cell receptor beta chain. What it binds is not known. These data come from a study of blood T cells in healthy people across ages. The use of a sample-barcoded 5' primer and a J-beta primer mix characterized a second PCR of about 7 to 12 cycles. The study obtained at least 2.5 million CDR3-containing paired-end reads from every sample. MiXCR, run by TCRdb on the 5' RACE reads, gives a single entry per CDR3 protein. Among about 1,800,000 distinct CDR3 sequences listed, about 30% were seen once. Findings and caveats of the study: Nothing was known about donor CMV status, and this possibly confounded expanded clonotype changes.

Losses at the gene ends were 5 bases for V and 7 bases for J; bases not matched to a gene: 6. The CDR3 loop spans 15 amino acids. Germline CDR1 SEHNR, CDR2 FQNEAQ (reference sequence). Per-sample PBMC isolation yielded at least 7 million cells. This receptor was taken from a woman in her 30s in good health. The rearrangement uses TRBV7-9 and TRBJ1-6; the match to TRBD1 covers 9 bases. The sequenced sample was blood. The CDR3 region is CASSESGTGNSPLHF. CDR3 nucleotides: TGTGCCAGCAGCGAATCCGGGACAGGGAATTCACCCCTCCACTTT.